Below are 4 T cell receptor beta chains sequenced from a single sample in a study of blood T cells in healthy people across ages (dated by TCRdb to about 2015). The library was made by 5' RACE. Sequenced using an Illumina HiSeq 2500. The second PCR ran for roughly 7 to 12 cycles and used a J-beta primer mix along with a sample-barcoded 5' primer. The public reads were run again by TCRdb, first through fastp at Q25 and then through MiXCR, and only productive beta chains were kept. CDR3 protein duplicates are merged, each entry listing the most common genes and DNA. The sample table records about 930,000 distinct CDR3 sequences; just under 30% of these occur just once. The top ten clonotypes cover more than 8.5% of the sample. These data are also associated with another study on T cells of mothers and their children.

Sequenced sample: blood. These receptors were obtained from a woman aged 40 to 50 in good health.

The genes are TRBV12-3 or TRBV12-4 and TRBJ1-1; no firm D call. The CDR3 consists of 11 residues. Deletions cut 5 bases from V and 11 bases from J, with 12 bases between. The DNA of the CDR3 is TGTGCCAGCAGTCAAAACGGCGGTGCTTTCTTT. It encodes CASSQNGGAFF.

The chain has TRBV20-1 and TRBJ2-7; the match to TRBD2 covers 7 bases. CDR3 length: 17 amino acids. From germline, CDR1 is DFQATT and CDR2 SNEGSKA (reference sequence). The ends lost 4 bases at V and 2 bases at J; junction bases unmatched: 17. In nucleotides, the CDR3 is TGCAGTGCTAAGCTGCCTGTTAGTGGCGGGGGAACCTACGAGCAGTACTTC. Translated, it gives CSAKLPVSGGGTYEQYF.

This clonotype was recorded a few times. The chain combines TRBV20-1 with TRBJ2-6; 7 nucleotides agree with TRBD1. This CDR3 spans 21 amino acids. Germline trimming cut 1 base from V and 0 bases from J; bases unmatched to any gene: 18. Per germline, CDR1 DFQATT and CDR2 SNEGSKA (reference sequence). The CDR3 DNA reads TGCAGTGCTAGAGTCTACTCCCCAATACTGGGACAGAGCTCTGGGGCCAACGTCCTGACTTTC. Translation: CSARVYSPILGQSSGANVLTF.

This chain joins TRBV4-1 and TRBJ1-2; D may be TRBD1 (6 bases). This CDR3 is built from 15 residues. V gave up 0 bases and J gave up 6 bases, with 14 bases separating them. Germline lookup yields CDR1 MGHRA and CDR2 YSYEKL. CDR3 DNA sequence: TGCGCCAGCAGCCAAGAGTTACAGGGACGAAATGGCTACACCTTC. Translated: CASSQELQGRNGYTF.